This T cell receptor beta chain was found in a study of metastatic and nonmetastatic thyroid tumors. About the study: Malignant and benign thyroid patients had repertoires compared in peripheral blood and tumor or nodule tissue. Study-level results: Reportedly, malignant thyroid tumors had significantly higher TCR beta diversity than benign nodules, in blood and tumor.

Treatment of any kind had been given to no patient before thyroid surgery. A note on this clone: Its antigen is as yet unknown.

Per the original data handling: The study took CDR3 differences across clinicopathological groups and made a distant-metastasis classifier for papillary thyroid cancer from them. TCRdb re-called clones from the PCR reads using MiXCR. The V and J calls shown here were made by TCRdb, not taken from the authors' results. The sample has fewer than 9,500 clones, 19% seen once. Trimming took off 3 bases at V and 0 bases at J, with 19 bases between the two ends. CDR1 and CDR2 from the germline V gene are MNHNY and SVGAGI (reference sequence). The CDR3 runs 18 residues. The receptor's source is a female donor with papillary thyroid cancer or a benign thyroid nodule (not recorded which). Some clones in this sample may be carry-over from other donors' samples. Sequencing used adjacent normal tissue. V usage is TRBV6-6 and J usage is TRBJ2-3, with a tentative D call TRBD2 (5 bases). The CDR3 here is CASSYSGNPWGSTDTQYF. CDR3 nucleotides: TGTGCCAGCAGTTATTCCGGGAACCCTTGGGGTAGCACAGATACGCAGTATTTT.